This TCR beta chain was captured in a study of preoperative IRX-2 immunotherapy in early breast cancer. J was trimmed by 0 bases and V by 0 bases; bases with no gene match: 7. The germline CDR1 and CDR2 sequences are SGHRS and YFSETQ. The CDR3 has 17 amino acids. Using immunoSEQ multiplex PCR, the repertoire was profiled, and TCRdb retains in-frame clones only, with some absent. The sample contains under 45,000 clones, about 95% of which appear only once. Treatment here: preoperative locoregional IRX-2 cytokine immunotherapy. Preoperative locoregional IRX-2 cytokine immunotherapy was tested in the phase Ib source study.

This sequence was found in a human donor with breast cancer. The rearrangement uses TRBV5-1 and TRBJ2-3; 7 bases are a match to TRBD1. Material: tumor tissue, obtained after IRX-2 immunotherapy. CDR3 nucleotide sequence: TGCGCCAGCAGCTTGGGAGGGGGCCTCTATAGCACAGATACGCAGTATTTT. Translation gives CASSLGGGLYSTDTQYF.